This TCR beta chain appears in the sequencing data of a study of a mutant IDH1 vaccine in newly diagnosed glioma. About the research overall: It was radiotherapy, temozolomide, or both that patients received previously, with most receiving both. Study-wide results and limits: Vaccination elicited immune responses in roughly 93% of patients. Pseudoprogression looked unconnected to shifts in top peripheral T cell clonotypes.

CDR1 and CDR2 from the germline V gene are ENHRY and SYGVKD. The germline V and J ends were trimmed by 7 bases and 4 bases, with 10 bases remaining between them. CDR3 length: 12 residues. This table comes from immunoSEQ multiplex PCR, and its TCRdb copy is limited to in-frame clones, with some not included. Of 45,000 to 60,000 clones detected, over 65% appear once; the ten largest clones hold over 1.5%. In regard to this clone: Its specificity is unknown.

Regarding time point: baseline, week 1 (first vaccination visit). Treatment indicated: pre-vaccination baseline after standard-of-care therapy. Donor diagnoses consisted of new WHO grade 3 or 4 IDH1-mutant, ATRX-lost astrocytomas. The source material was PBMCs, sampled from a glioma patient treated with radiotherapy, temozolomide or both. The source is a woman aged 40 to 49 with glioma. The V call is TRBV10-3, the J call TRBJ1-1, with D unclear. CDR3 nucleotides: TGTGCCATCAAGACTGGACCCACTGAAGCTTTCTTT. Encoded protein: CAIKTGPTEAFF.